Listed below are T cell receptor beta chains from one sample, sequenced in a study of cytomegalovirus exposure and HLA in healthy donors. Generated by immunoSEQ multiplex PCR, the TCRdb table keeps only in-frame clones and is missing some. The table has 95,000 to 100,000 clones, less than 80% seen once. Sequencing was done on a sample of PBMCs. Source of these receptors: a man in his forties or fifties in good health and CMV-seronegative. Both conserved end residues are part of each CDR3. D genes are given only for firm matches. Where a row states a size, it is once, few, many or the class of an expanded clone; other rows omit it.

>TRBV4-1|TRBD1|.|TRBJ1-4
TGCGCCAGCAGCCAACCGGGACAGGGAAGAGAAAAACTGTTTTTT
CASSQPGQGREKLFF
>TRBV7-9|TRBD1|few|TRBJ1-6
TGTGCCAGCAGCGATCAACCGGGACAGGGGAATTCACCCCTCCACTTT
CASSDQPGQGNSPLHF
>TRBV6-4|TRBD1|.|TRBJ1-2
TGTGCCAGCAGTTCCGGGACAGGGGGACTTGGCTACACCTTC
CASSSGTGGLGYTF
>TRBV7-2|TRBD1|.|TRBJ2-1
TGTGCCAGCAGCTTAGGGACAGGGGTGTTCAATGAGCAGTTCTTC
CASSLGTGVFNEQFF
>TRBV4-2|.|.|TRBJ2-1
TGTGCCAGCAGCCAAGAACAGAACTCATACAATGAGCAGTTCTTC
CASSQEQNSYNEQFF
>TRBV10-3|TRBD2|.|TRBJ2-1
TGTGCCATAGGACTAGCGGGAAAGAGCTCCTACAATGAGCAGTTCTTC
CAIGLAGKSSYNEQFF
>TRBV9|.|.|TRBJ2-5
TGTGCCAGCAGCGTAGACCCCGGCGGCAGGGGAGAGACCCAGTACTTC
CASSVDPGGRGETQYF
>TRBV2|TRBD1|.|TRBJ2-2
TGTGCCAGCAGCTTGGACAGGGGGCAGACCGGGGAGCTGTTTTTT
CASSLDRGQTGELFF
>TRBV6-1|TRBD1|.|TRBJ2-5
TGTGCCAGCAGGGGGACAGGGAAGGGGGAGACCCAGTACTTC
CASRGTGKGETQYF
>TRBV7-9|.|.|TRBJ1-1
TGTGCCAGCAGCTTAAATCAGGGAGGGGTGGATCGCGGCACTGAAGCTTTCTTT
CASSLNQGGVDRGTEAFF
>TRBV5-6|.|once|TRBJ1-6
TGTGCCAGCAGCTTGGAGGCAGGCAGCTCCTATAATTCACCCCTCCACTTT
CASSLEAGSSYNSPLHF
>TRBV25-1|TRBD1|.|TRBJ2-5
TGTGCCAGCAGTCCAGGGGGCAGTTCAAGGGAGACCCAGTACTTC
CASSPGGSSRETQYF
>TRBV18|.|.|TRBJ1-2
TGTGCCAGCTCACCACCGACAGGACTGTATGGCTACACCTTC
CASSPPTGLYGYTF
>TRBV19|.|.|TRBJ2-3
TGTGCCAGTAGTATAAGGCCGGGGGCAGATACGCAGTATTTT
CASSIRPGADTQYF
>TRBV27|.|few|TRBJ2-5
TGTGCCAGCAGTTTTGGCCGAGGGGGAGAGACCCAGTACTTC
CASSFGRGGETQYF
>TRBV27|TRBD1|.|TRBJ2-7
TGTGCCAGCAGTTTCGGACAGGGGAGCCGCGAGCAGTACTTC
CASSFGQGSREQYF
>TRBV27|.|.|TRBJ1-1
TGTGCCAGCAGCCGCCCCAGGGTCGGGGGCACTGAAGCTTTCTTT
CASSRPRVGGTEAFF
>TRBV7-9|.|.|TRBJ2-7
TGTGCCAGCAGCTTAGAGGGGGGGGCCTACTACGAGCAGTACTTC
CASSLEGGAYYEQYF
>TRBV18|TRBD1|.|TRBJ1-5
TGTGCCAGCTCACGAGGACAGGGGGTTTTCGATCAGCCCCAGCATTTT
CASSRGQGVFDQPQHF
>TRBV2|.|.|TRBJ2-2
TGTGCCAGCCGGCGGGATACTGGGAACACCGGGGAGCTGTTTTTT
CASRRDTGNTGELFF
>TRBV7-9|TRBD2|.|TRBJ2-5
TGTGCCAGCAGCTTAGCCGAGATAGCGGGGGGGCGTGAGACCCAGTACTTC
CASSLAEIAGGRETQYF
>TRBV12-2|.|.|TRBJ1-2
TGTGCAAGTCGCTTCCAGGGGTCCTATGGCTACACCTTC
CASRFQGSYGYTF
>TRBV11-2|.|.|TRBJ1-4
TGTGCCAGCAGCTTAAGATTTGGGACACCGACAACTAATGAAAAACTGTTTTTT
CASSLRFGTPTTNEKLFF
>TRBV7-2|TRBD1|once|TRBJ1-1
TGTGCCAGCAGCGGGACAGGGTTGAACACTGAAGCTTTCTTT
CASSGTGLNTEAFF
>TRBV4-3|TRBD1|.|TRBJ1-2
TGCGCCAGCAGCCAAGATCCGCTAGGGGGGACAGGGGATGGCTACACCTTC
CASSQDPLGGTGDGYTF
>TRBV6-6|.|.|TRBJ2-7
TGTGCCAGCAGTTACCCACAGGGCTACGAGCAGTACTTC
CASSYPQGYEQYF
>TRBV28|TRBD1|.|TRBJ1-2
TGTGCCAGCAGTCCGGGACAGGCTTTTCATGGCTACACCTTC
CASSPGQAFHGYTF
>TRBV4-2|TRBD2|.|TRBJ2-3
TGTGCCAGCAGCCGGAGCGGGACTGGAACAGATACGCAGTATTTT
CASSRSGTGTDTQYF